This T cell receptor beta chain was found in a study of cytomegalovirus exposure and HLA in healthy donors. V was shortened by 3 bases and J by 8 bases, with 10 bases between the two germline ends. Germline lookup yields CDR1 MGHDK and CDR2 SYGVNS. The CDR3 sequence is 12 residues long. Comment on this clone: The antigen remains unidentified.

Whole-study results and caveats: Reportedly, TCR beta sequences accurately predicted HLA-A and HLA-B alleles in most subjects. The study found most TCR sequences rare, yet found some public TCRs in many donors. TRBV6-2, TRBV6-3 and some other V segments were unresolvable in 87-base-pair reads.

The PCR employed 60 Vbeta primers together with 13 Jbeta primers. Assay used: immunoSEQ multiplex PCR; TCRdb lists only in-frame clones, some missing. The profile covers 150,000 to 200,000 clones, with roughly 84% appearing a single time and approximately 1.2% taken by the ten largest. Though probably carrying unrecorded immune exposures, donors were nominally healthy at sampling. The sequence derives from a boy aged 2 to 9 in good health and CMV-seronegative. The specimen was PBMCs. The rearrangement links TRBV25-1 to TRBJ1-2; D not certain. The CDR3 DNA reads TGTGCCAGCAGTGAGGCCTCCCGAGGCTACACCTTC. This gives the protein CASSEASRGYTF.